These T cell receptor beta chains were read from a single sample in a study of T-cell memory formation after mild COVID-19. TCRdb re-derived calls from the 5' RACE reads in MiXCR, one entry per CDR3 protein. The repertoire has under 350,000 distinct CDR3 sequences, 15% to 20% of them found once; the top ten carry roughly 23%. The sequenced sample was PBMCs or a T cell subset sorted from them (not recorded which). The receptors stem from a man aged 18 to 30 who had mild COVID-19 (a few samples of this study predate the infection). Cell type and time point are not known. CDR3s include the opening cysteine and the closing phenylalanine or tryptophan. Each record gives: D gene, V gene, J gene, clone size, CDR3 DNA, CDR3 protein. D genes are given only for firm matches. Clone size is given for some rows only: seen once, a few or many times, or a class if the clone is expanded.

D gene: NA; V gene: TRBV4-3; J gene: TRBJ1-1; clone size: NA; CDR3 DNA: TGCGCCAGCAGCCAAGCGGGGGGGCGGTCTGAAGCTTTCTTT; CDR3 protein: CASSQAGGRSEAFF
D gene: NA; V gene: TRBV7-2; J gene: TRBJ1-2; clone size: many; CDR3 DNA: TGTGCCAGCAGCTTAGCGACAGGATTTAACTATGGCTACACCTTC; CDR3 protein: CASSLATGFNYGYTF
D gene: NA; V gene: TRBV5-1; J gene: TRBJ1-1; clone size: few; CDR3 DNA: TGCGCCAGCAGCGCGGCAACAACAGGGCTGAACACTGAAGCTTTCTTT; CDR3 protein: CASSAATTGLNTEAFF
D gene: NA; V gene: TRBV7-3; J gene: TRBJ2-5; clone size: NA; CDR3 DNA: TGTGCCAGCAGCCGCAGTCCCCCGGAGACCCAGTACTTC; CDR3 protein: CASSRSPPETQYF
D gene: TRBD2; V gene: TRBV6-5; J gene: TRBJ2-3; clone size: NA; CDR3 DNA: TGTGCCAGCAGCATCAGTTTCCCAGGGGCGGGAGGCCCAGATACGCAGTATTTT; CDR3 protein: CASSISFPGAGGPDTQYF
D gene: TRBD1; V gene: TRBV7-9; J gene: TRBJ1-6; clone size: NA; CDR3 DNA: TGTGCCAGCAGCCGGGGACAGGGACAGAATTCACCCCTCCACTTT; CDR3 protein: CASSRGQGQNSPLHF
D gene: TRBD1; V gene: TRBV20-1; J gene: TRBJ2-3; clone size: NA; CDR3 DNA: TGCAGTGCTAGAGGATGGACAGGGGGGGCAGATACGCAGTATTTT; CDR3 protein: CSARGWTGGADTQYF
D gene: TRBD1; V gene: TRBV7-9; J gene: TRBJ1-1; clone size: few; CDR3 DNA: TGTGCCAGCAGCCGGGACAGCATGGGAGAAGCTTTCTTT; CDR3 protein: CASSRDSMGEAFF
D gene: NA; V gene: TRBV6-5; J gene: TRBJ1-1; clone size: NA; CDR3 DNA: TGTGCCAGCAGTTACCAACGGATGAACACTGAAGCTTTCTTT; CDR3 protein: CASSYQRMNTEAFF
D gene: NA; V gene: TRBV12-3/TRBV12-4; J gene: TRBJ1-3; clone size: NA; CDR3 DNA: TGTGCCAGCTCGGAGACCTGGACGGAAAACACCATATATTTT; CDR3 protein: CASSETWTENTIYF
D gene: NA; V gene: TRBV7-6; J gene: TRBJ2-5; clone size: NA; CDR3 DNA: TGTGCCAGCAGCTCTGGCCCCGGTGCAGGGGCCCAACAAGAGACCCAGTACTTC; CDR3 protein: CASSSGPGAGAQQETQYF
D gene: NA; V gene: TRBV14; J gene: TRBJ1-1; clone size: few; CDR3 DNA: TGTGCCAGCAGCAAAAGGGAAGGAGGACTGGCTTTCTTT; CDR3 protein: CASSKREGGLAFF
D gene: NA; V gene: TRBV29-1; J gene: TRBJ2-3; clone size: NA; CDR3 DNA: TGCAGCCAGGGGGGGATTCTCACAGATACGCAGTATTTT; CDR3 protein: CSQGGILTDTQYF
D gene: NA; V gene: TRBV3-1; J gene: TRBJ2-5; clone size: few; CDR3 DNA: TGTGCCAGCAGCCAGGGGACTTCAGGGGAGACCCAGTACTTC; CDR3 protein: CASSQGTSGETQYF
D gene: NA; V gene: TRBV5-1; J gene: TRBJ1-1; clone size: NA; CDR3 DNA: TGCGCCAGCAGATATCAACGCGGCGCTGAAGCTTTCTTT; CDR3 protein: CASRYQRGAEAFF
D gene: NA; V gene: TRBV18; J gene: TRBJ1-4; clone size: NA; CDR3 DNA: TGTGCCAGCTCACCAAGTGATGGACTGCCTAATGAAAAACTGTTTTTT; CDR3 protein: CASSPSDGLPNEKLFF
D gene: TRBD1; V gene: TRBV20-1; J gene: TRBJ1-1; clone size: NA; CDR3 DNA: TGCAGTGCTAGAGGCTTGGGACAGGTAACAGCTTTCTTT; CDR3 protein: CSARGLGQVTAFF
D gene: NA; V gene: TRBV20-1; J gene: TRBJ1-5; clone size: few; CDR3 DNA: TGCAGTGCTAGGGGGGGTAATCAGCCCCAGCATTTT; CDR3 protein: CSARGGNQPQHF
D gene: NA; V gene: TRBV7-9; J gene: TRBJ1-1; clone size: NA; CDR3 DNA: TGTGCCAGCAGCTTTGGGCAGCTTGAAGCTTTCTTT; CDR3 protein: CASSFGQLEAFF
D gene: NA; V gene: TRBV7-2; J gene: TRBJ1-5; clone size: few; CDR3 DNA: TGTGCCAGCAGCTTACCACTTCAGCCCCAGCATTTT; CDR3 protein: CASSLPLQPQHF
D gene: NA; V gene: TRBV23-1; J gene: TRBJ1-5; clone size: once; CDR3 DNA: TGCGCCAGCCGAGTCCAGACGGCGTCGGATGGCAATCAGCCCCAGCATTTT; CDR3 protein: CASRVQTASDGNQPQHF
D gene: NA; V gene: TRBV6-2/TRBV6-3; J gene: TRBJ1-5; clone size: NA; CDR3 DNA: TGTGCCTCAGGGGAAACTCAGCCCCAGCATTTT; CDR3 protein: CASGETQPQHF
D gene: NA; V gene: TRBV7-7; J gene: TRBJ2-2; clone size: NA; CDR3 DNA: TGTGCTAGCAGCTTAATTTCGAACACCGGGGAGCTGTTTTTT; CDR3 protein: CASSLISNTGELFF
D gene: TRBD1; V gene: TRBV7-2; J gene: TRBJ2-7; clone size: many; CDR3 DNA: TGTGCCAGCAGCTCAGGGGGTCCCTCTTACGAGCAGTACTTC; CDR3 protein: CASSSGGPSYEQYF
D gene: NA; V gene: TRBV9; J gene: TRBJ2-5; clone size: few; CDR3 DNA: TGTGCCAGCAGCGGAGGCAGACAAGAGACCCAGTACTTC; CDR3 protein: CASSGGRQETQYF
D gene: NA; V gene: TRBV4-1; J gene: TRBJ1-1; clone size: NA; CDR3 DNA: TGCGCCAGCAGCCGGAATGTGGGCACTGAAGCTTTCTTT; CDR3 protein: CASSRNVGTEAFF
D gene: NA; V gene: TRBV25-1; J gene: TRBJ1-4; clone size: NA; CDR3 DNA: TGTGCCAGCAGTGGTCCGCGGCGGAAACTGTTTTTT; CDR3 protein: CASSGPRRKLFF
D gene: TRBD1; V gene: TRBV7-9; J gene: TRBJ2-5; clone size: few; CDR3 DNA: TGTGCCAGCACTCCGACAGGGGGCCGAGAGACCCAGTACTTC; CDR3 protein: CASTPTGGRETQYF
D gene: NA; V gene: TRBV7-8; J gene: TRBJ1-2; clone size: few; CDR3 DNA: TGTGCCAGCAGCTTATTTATAAGGGGGAGCAACTATGGCTACACCTTC; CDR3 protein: CASSLFIRGSNYGYTF
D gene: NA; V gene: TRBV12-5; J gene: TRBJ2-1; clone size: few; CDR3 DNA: TGTGCTAGTGGTTCGCGTATCGAGCAGTTCTTC; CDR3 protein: CASGSRIEQFF
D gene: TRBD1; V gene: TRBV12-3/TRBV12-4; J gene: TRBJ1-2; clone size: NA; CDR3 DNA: TGTGCCAGCAGCCCTCCGGGACAGAGTATGGGCTACACCTTC; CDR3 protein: CASSPPGQSMGYTF
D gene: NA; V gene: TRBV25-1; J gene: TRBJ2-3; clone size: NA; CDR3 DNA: TGTGCCAGCAGTGCCGCCCGAGTCAGGACAGATACGCAGTATTTT; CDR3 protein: CASSAARVRTDTQYF
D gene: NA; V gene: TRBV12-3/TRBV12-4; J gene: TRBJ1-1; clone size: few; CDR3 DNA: TGTGCCAGCAGTCCGGGTTGGCAGGCTGGTGAAGCTTTCTTT; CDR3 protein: CASSPGWQAGEAFF
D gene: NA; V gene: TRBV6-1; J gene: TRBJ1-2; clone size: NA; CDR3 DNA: TGTGCCAGCATGAGGTGGGCAGCTAACTATGGCTACACCTTC; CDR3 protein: CASMRWAANYGYTF
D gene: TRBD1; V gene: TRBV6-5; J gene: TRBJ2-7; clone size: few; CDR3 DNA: TGTGCCAGCAGTTATGCTGACAGGGTCGGTTACGAGCAGTACTTC; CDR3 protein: CASSYADRVGYEQYF
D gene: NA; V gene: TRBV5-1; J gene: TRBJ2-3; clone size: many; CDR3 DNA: TGCGCCAGCAGTAAGAGCACAGATACGCAGTATTTT; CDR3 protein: CASSKSTDTQYF